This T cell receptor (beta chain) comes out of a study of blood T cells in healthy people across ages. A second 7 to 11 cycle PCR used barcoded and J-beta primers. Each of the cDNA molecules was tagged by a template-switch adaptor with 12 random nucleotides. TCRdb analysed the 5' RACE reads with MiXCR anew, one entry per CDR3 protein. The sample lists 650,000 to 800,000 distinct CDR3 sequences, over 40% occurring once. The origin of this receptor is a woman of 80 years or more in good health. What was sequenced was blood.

The CDR3 region has the DNA TGTGCCAGCAGTGGGGACAGGGGAGGTGACGATGAGCAGTTCTTC. It yields the protein CASSGDRGGDDEQFF. The chain employs TRBV2 and TRBJ2-1, with 10 bases fitting TRBD1. CDR1 is SNHLY and CDR2 is FYNNEI in the germline V gene. The CDR3 has 15 residues. V lost 4 bases, J lost 8 bases, and 8 bases stayed unmatched.